A single sample is the source of the 28 T cell receptor beta chains below, sequenced in a study of CXCR3-negative and CXCR3-positive naive CD8 T cells. UMI-tagged TRB cDNA libraries were built via 5' RACE. TCRdb reprocessed the 5' RACE reads, with one entry per CDR3 protein and no DNA. The repertoire shows tens of thousands of distinct CDR3 sequences; the top ten hold about 1%. Input material: naive CXCR3- CD8+ T cells from blood. Noted subset: CD45RO-CCR7+CD27+CD95- naive CD8+ T cells lacking CXCR3 (TNR3-). The receptors come from a human donor in good health. Some clones in this sample may be carry-over from other donors' samples.

The chain is built from TRBV5-5 and TRBJ1-5. The CDR3 has 17 residues. Per germline, CDR1 SGHKS and CDR2 YYEKEE (reference sequence). This chain's CDR3 is CASSLEIVELANQPQHF.

The chain links TRBV4-1 to TRBJ2-1; TCRdb reports TRBD1, a call that lacks DNA to check it against. The CDR3 covers 16 residues. CDR1 and CDR2 from the germline V gene are MGHRA and YSYEKL. The CDR3 sequence: CASSQQQGALDNEQFF.

The rearrangement links TRBV18 to TRBJ2-1; TCRdb outputs TRBD1, but without DNA this stays unchecked. The CDR3 length is 17 residues. Germline lookup yields CDR1 KGHSH and CDR2 LQKENI. The CDR3 loop reads CASSPAPGTGASNEQFF.

The V call is TRBV15, the J call TRBJ2-3; the TCRdb call, TRBD2, lacks DNA for checking. The germline gives CDR1 LNHNV, CDR2 YYDKDF (reference sequence). There are 14 residues in the CDR3. CDR3 sequence: CATSRPGGGTTQYF. Using reference TRBV15 and TRBJ2-3 for the parts outside the CDR3, the full variable domain is DAMVIQNPRYQVTQFGKPVTLSCSQTLNHNVMYWYQQKSSQAPKLLFHYYDKDFNNEADTPDNFQSRRPNTSFCFLDIRSPGLGDTAMYLCATSRPGGGTTQYFGPGTRLTVL.

The genes are TRBV6-2 or TRBV6-3 and TRBJ2-7. The CDR3 has 14 amino acids. Germline loops: CDR1 MNHEY, CDR2 SVGEGT. CDR3 loop: CASSYLAGLHEQYF.

This chain connects TRBV7-8 to TRBJ2-3; TCRdb's D call of TRBD2 is untestable without DNA. The germline gives CDR1 SGHVS, CDR2 FQNEAQ. This CDR3 has 15 residues. Here the CDR3 reads CASSSRLAGTDTQYF.

This chain joins TRBV29-1 and TRBJ2-7; TCRdb's D call of TRBD2 is untestable without DNA. Germline V gives CDR1 SQVTM, CDR2 ANQGSEA. This CDR3 spans 12 amino acids. The CDR3: CSVGASSYEQYF.

The genes are TRBV20-1 and TRBJ2-3; the TCRdb call, TRBD1, lacks DNA for checking. Germline V lookup: CDR1 DFQATT, CDR2 SNEGSKA (reference sequence). The CDR3 has 13 residues. CDR3 sequence reads: CSARDGDTDTQYF.

Here the CDR3 reads CASIEQLGNNEQFF. The chain combines TRBV5-6 with TRBJ2-1. This CDR3 has 14 residues. Germline CDR1 reads SGHDT; CDR2 reads YYEEEE.

The rearrangement joins TRBV2 to TRBJ2-1; no DNA is available, so the TRBD2 call from TCRdb remains unchecked. In germline, CDR1 is SNHLY, CDR2 FYNNEI. The CDR3 sequence is 18 residues long. The CDR3 region is CASSSPGTSGRAYNEQFF.

The chain joins TRBV7-3 to TRBJ2-1; TCRdb proposes TRBD2, but this gene call is untestable without DNA. Germline CDR1 is SGHTA and CDR2 is FQGTGA. There are 13 residues in the CDR3. The chain's CDR3 is CASSLARDNEQFF.

The chain recombines TRBV6-5 with TRBJ2-1; with no DNA, the TCRdb D assignment of TRBD1 cannot be verified. The CDR3 consists of 15 residues. Germline V gene data show CDR1 as MNHEY and CDR2 as SVGAGI. This chain's CDR3 is CASSSGEPFDNEQFF.

The rearrangement joins TRBV28 to TRBJ2-4; TCRdb's assignment of TRBD1 cannot be checked, as there is no DNA. Germline V CDR1 and CDR2: MDHEN, SYDVKM. The CDR3 contains 15 residues. The CDR3 sequence: CATHGQDLAKNIQYF.

The chain joins TRBV20-1 to TRBJ2-7; TCRdb proposes TRBD1, but this gene call is untestable without DNA. The length of the CDR3 is 14 residues. Germline values: CDR1 DFQATT, CDR2 SNEGSKA (reference sequence). The CDR3 sequence is CSAQSGTGGNEQYF.

CDR3 sequence reads: CSVEENTEAFF. The J gene is TRBJ1-1, the V gene TRBV29-1. The CDR3 is 11 residues long. Germline CDR1 reads SQVTM; CDR2 reads ANQGSEA.

The V and J genes are TRBV29-1 and TRBJ2-1; TCRdb's D call, TRBD1, is unchecked because there is no DNA. Germline V gene data show CDR1 as SQVTM and CDR2 as ANQGSEA. This CDR3 has 15 residues. CDR3 amino acids: CSVEEPGDTPGEQFF.

The rearrangement uses TRBV20-1 and TRBJ2-2. The CDR3 totals 13 residues. Germline CDR1 DFQATT, CDR2 SNEGSKA (reference sequence). CDR3 region: CSARLDNTGELFF.

The CDR3 protein is CAWSSIAGGYNEQFF. The V call is TRBV30, the J call TRBJ2-1; no DNA is available, so the TRBD2 call from TCRdb remains unchecked. There are 15 residues in the CDR3. CDR1 and CDR2 (germline): GTSNPN, SVGIG (reference sequence).

The CDR3 sequence is CASSEEGFETQYF. The chain combines TRBV25-1 with TRBJ2-5. This CDR3 is 13 amino acids long. CDR1 and CDR2 (germline): MGHDK, SYGVNS.

The J gene is TRBJ2-5, the V gene TRBV29-1; lacking DNA, the TRBD1 call made by TCRdb goes unchecked. This CDR3 is 13 amino acids long. Germline CDR1 reads SQVTM; CDR2 reads ANQGSEA. The CDR3 here is CSVDGGLQETQYF.

The chain combines TRBV29-1 with TRBJ2-1; the TCRdb D gene call, TRBD1, has no DNA to confirm it. Per the germline V gene, CDR1 is SQVTM and CDR2 is ANQGSEA. The CDR3 runs to 13 residues. This CDR3 is CSFTKPGGHEQFF.

The chain uses TRBV12-3 or TRBV12-4 and TRBJ1-2. This CDR3 spans 13 amino acids. Here the CDR3 reads CASSRAGNYGYTF.

J is TRBJ2-7 and V is TRBV10-3; TCRdb outputs TRBD2, but without DNA this stays unchecked. The CDR3 loop spans 13 amino acids. CDR1 is ENHRY, CDR2 SYGVKD, per germline. The CDR3 here is CAISRAGGYEQYF.

This chain joins TRBV5-6 and TRBJ2-7; TCRdb's D call of TRBD2 is untestable without DNA. Germline V gene data show CDR1 as SGHDT and CDR2 as YYEEEE. CDR3 length: 12 amino acids. The chain's CDR3 is CASASGGGEQYF.

The genes are TRBV29-1 and TRBJ1-3; checking the TCRdb D call of TRBD1 is not possible without DNA. CDR1 and CDR2 (germline): SQVTM, ANQGSEA. This CDR3 contains 14 residues. CDR3 sequence: CSVNPLGSGNTIYF.

CDR3 amino acids: CASSKGQGHEQYF. The V and J genes are TRBV14 and TRBJ2-7; there is no DNA to check the TCRdb D call of TRBD1. The germline V gene has CDR1 SGHDN and CDR2 FVKESK. This CDR3 spans 13 amino acids.

The CDR3 reads CASSFESYEQYF. This chain connects TRBV7-9 to TRBJ2-7. The germline V gene encodes CDR1 SEHNR and CDR2 FQNEAQ (reference sequence). The CDR3 covers 12 residues.

The rearrangement links TRBV7-2 to TRBJ2-1; the TCRdb D gene call, TRBD1, has no DNA to confirm it. Germline CDR1 reads SGHTA; CDR2 reads FQGNSA. The CDR3 consists of 16 residues. The CDR3: CASSPDSGSTYNEQFF.